This T cell receptor (beta chain) was captured by sequencing in a study of blood T cells in healthy people across ages. Study-wide results and limits: CMV status of donors was unknown, possibly confounding expanded clonotype changes.

Using a J-beta primer mix together with a sample-barcoded 5' primer, a second PCR was run for about 6 to 11 cycles. Every single cDNA molecule received a tag from a template-switch adaptor with 12 random nucleotides. Every sample produced at least 2.5 million CDR3-containing paired-end reads. MiXCR was run by TCRdb on the 5' RACE reads, yielding one entry per CDR3 protein. The table records 1.5 million or so distinct CDR3 sequences, around two fifths of them present only once. Germline V gene data show CDR1 as SGHRS and CDR2 as YFSETQ. The V and J ends lost 3 bases and 1 base, in that order; junction bases with no gene match: 7. The CDR3 totals 16 residues. In this sample, this clonotype turned up a few times. Its specificity is not known.

The sequence was obtained from a woman in her late teens or twenties in good health. V usage is TRBV5-1 and J usage is TRBJ2-1, with 7 bases aligning to TRBD2. The sequencing sample was made of blood. The CDR3 bases are TGCGCCAGCAGCTCCCCGAGCGGGGCGTCCTACAATGAGCAGTTCTTC. Translating gives CASSSPSGASYNEQFF.